This TCR beta chain was documented in a study of PD-1 blockade in classical Hodgkin lymphoma. About the research overall: Treatment was intravenous nivolumab, 3 mg/kg every 2 weeks, until progression. General study results and limits: Baseline TCR diversity was reportedly lower in newly diagnosed patients than healthy donors. Complete responders' baseline diversity resembled that of newly diagnosed patients. Repertoire difference causes, possibly disease activity or prior therapy, remain undefined.

This table comes from immunoSEQ multiplex PCR, and its TCRdb copy is limited to in-frame clones, with some not included. The profile shows 25,000 to 30,000 clones, approximately 80% of them singletons. There are a few counts of this clone. Its antigen is not identified. The time point here: cycle 4 day 1 (C4D1), after six to seven weeks of nivolumab. No patient escaped relapse after autologous stem cell transplantation, and brentuximab vedotin exposure varied. Isolation of CD4+ T cells from thawed PBMCs was performed by magnetic negative selection. The source of this sequence is a human donor with classical Hodgkin lymphoma. Sequences were derived from CD4+ T cells from blood, sampled before the fourth cycle of nivolumab.

This chain's CDR3 is CASSRGDRIYGYTF. The DNA of the CDR3 is TGTGCCAGCAGCCGGGGGGACAGGATCTATGGCTACACCTTC. The rearrangement links TRBV14 to TRBJ1-2, with 8 bases that match TRBD1. V shed 4 bases, J shed 4 bases, and the junction held 5 bases outside the gene matches. Germline CDR1 is SGHDN and CDR2 is FVKESK. The CDR3 contains 14 residues.